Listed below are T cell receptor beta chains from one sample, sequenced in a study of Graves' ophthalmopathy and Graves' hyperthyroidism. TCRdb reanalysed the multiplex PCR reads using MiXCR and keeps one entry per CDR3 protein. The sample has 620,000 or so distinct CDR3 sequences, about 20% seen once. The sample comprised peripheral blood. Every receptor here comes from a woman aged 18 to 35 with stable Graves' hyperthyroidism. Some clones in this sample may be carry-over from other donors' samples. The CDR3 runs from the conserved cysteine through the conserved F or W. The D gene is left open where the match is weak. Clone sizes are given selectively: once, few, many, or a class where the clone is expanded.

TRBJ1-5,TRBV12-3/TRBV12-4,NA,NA,CASSLGQIYSNQPKHF,TGTGCCAGCAGTTTAGGGCAGATTTATAGCAATCAGCCCAAGCATTTT
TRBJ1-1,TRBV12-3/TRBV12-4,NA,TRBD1,CASTLGQGAQAFF,TGTGCCAGCACCCTAGGACAGGGGGCACAAGCTTTCTTT
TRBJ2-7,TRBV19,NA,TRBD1,CASGQGSNEQYF,TGTGCCAGCGGACAGGGGAGCAACGAGCAGTACTTC
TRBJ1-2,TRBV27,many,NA,CASSIEITGNYGYTF,TGTGCCAGCAGTATTGAAATTACAGGGAACTATGGCTACACCTTC
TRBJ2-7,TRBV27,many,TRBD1,CASSNRDRTYEQYF,TGTGCCAGCAGTAACCGGGACAGAACCTACGAGCAGTACTTC
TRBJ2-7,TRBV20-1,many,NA,CSARHGRSYEQYF,TGCAGTGCTAGACACGGACGATCCTACGAGCAGTACTTC
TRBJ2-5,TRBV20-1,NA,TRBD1,CSADRESGETQYF,TGCAGTGCCGACAGGGAATCGGGGGAGACCCAGTACTTC
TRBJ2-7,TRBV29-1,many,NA,CSVEDAGYEQYF,TGCAGCGTTGAAGACGCTGGGTACGAGCAGTACTTC
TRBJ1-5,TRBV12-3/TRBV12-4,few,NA,CASSFGTPYQPQHF,TGTGCCAGCAGTTTTGGGACACCCTATCAGCCCCAGCATTTT
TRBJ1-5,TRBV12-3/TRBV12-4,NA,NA,CASSLGQASNQPQHF,TGTGCCAGCAGTTTAGGGCAGGCTAGCAATCAGCCCCAGCATTTT
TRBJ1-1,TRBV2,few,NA,CASDKIEAMNTEAFF,TGTGCCAGCGACAAGATTGAGGCGATGAACACTGAAGCTTTCTTT
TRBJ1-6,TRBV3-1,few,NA,CASSQVQSDSPLHF,TGTGCCAGCAGCCAAGTCCAGTCCGATTCACCCCTCCACTTT
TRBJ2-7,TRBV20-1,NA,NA,CSAQWVYEQYF,TGCAGTGCCCAGTGGGTCTACGAGCAGTACTTC
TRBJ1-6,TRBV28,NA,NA,CASAKKFGSFDESLHF,TGTGCCAGCGCAAAAAAATTTGGCTCGTTTGACGAATCCCTCCACTTT
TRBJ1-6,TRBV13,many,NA,CASSLVRAMGSPLHF,TGTGCCAGCAGCTTAGTTCGGGCAATGGGTTCACCCCTCCACTTT
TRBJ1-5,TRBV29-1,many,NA,CSVYGTDNQPQHF,TGCAGCGTATACGGGACGGACAATCAGCCCCAGCATTTT
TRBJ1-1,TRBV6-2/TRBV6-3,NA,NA,CASRLQGLLTEAFF,TGTGCCAGCAGATTACAGGGACTCCTCACTGAAGCTTTCTTT